Listed here are 15 T cell receptor beta chains from one sample, sequenced in a study of beta chain features in type 1 diabetes. Reverse transcribing all isolated RNA meant expressed TCRB transcripts were sequenced. Assay used: immunoSEQ multiplex PCR; TCRdb lists only in-frame clones, some missing. The profile shows 600,000 to 650,000 clones, 15% to 18% of them singletons. Specimen: naive CD4+ T cells from blood. These receptor sequences come from a man aged 18-30 years in good health.

This clone was detected many times. The CDR3 DNA follows: TGTGCCAGCATGCGGGGGGCCGACAATGAGCAGTTCTTC. Its protein is CASMRGADNEQFF. This chain joins TRBV28 and TRBJ2-1; TRBD2 matches at 8 bases. There are 13 residues in the CDR3. The junction had 4 bases not matched to a gene; V was cut back by 7 bases and J by 5 bases. Germline V gene data show CDR1 as MDHEN and CDR2 as SYDVKM.

The V and J genes are TRBV5-1 and TRBJ1-2, with 8 bases matching TRBD1. The CDR3 length is 12 residues. Germline CDR1 SGHRS, CDR2 YFSETQ. With 5 bases clipped from V and 3 bases from J, the junction kept 0 bases outside the gene matches. In nucleotides, the CDR3 is TGCGCCAGCAGGACAGGGGACTATGGCTACACCTTC. Protein product: CASRTGDYGYTF.

This clone has more than one count but fewer than ten. The chain links TRBV2 to TRBJ1-5, with D maybe TRBD1 (5 bases). This CDR3 comprises 15 residues. V lost 8 bases and J lost 4, with 18 bases in between. Germline CDR1 is SNHLY and CDR2 is FYNNEI. For the CDR3, the DNA is TGTGCCAGCTCGCTGACAGTATACGAAAATCAGCCCCAGCATTTT. Translated, it gives CASSLTVYENQPQHF.

This clone was seen only a few times. The chain employs TRBV5-4 and TRBJ2-5, with TRBD2 matching 10 bases. The junction had 5 bases not matched to a gene; V was cut back by 4 bases and J by 2 bases. Germline V gives CDR1 SGHNT, CDR2 YYREEE (reference sequence). The CDR3 spans 15 residues. CDR3 in DNA: TGTGCCAGCAGCCCAGCGGGAGGGCAACAAGAGACCCAGTACTTC. Protein sequence: CASSPAGGQQETQYF.

This clone turned up a few times. CDR3 DNA: TGTGCCAGCAGCCTGGGACTAGCGGGATCCCGTCTGTCCTACAATGAGCAGTTCTTC. This encodes CASSLGLAGSRLSYNEQFF. The rearrangement links TRBV5-8 to TRBJ2-1; the match to TRBD2 covers 13 bases. CDR1 and CDR2 from the germline V gene are SGHTS and YDEGEE. With 4 bases clipped from V and 1 base from J, the junction kept 11 bases outside the gene matches. This CDR3 has 19 amino acids.

This clone was seen a handful of times. The V call is TRBV7-9, the J call TRBJ1-6; D remains ambiguous. Per the germline V gene, CDR1 is SEHNR and CDR2 is FQNEAQ (reference sequence). This CDR3 region has 15 residues. V lost 2 bases and J lost 13, with 18 bases in between. Written as DNA, the CDR3 is TGTGCCAGCAGCTTAAAACCCGTCGGGGAGACGCCCCTCCACTTT. It yields the protein CASSLKPVGETPLHF.

This clone was seen once. The chain joins TRBV9 to TRBJ2-3; D is unclear. This CDR3 is 12 amino acids long. V lost 4 bases to trimming and J lost 4 bases, with 7 bases between them. The germline gives CDR1 SGDLS, CDR2 YYNGEE. The CDR3 here is CASSRYADTQYF. CDR3 DNA sequence: TGTGCCAGCAGCCGCTACGCAGATACGCAGTATTTT.

This clone has just a few counts. V gene TRBV4-3 combines with J gene TRBJ2-2; TRBD1 is a possible D gene (6 bases). Germline CDR1 LGHNA, CDR2 YSLEER. The CDR3 extends over 15 amino acids. The ends were cut back, 1 base at V and 4 bases at J, with 10 bases in the middle. Here the CDR3 DNA reads TGCGCCAGCAGCCAAGTCTGGGGGCCCACCGGGGAGCTGTTTTTT. Its protein is CASSQVWGPTGELFF.

The CDR3 DNA is TGTGCCAGCAGCTCCCCCCGAGCGGGAGGGCGCAACGAGCAGTACTTC. Amino acid sequence: CASSSPRAGGRNEQYF. The rearrangement joins TRBV7-2 to TRBJ2-7; 10 positions agree with TRBD2. CDR1 SGHTA and CDR2 FQGNSA come from the germline V gene. The V gene end was trimmed by 4 bases and the J gene end by 5 bases; junction bases not matched to a gene: 11. The CDR3 runs 16 residues.

V gene TRBV7-3 combines with J gene TRBJ2-1; D ambiguous. V was shortened by 5 bases and J by 9 bases, with 11 bases between the two germline ends. The CDR3 spans 12 residues. CDR1 SGHTA and CDR2 FQGTGA come from the germline V gene. CDR3 in DNA: TGTGCCAGCAGCCTCCCTTGGTCTGAGCAGTTCTTC. Amino acid sequence: CASSLPWSEQFF. Based on the CDR3 plus reference TRBV7-3 and TRBJ2-1, the full variable domain is GAGVSQTPSNKVTEKGKYVELRCDPISGHTALYWYRQSLGQGPEFLIYFQGTGAADDSGLPNDRFFAVRPEGSVSTLKIQRTERGDSAVYLCASSLPWSEQFFGPGTRLTVL.

There are a few counts of this clone. V and J are TRBV28 and TRBJ1-5; 9 nucleotides align to TRBD1. The CDR3 consists of 18 residues. The germline CDR1 and CDR2 sequences are MDHEN and SYDVKM. V lost 1 base, J lost 1 base, and 8 bases stayed unmatched. In nucleotides, the CDR3 is TGTGCCAGCAGTTTATCGTTGGGGACAGGGCGAAGCAATCAGCCCCAGCATTTT. Translation: CASSLSLGTGRSNQPQHF.

Only a few counts were recorded for this clone. The chain recombines TRBV5-1 with TRBJ1-6; the D is unclear. The CDR3 has 16 amino acids. Trimming took 0 bases from V and 4 from J, leaving 11 bases between them. CDR1 and CDR2 (germline): SGHRS, YFSETQ. CDR3 protein: CASSLVQSRYNSPLHF. The DNA for the CDR3 is TGCGCCAGCAGCTTGGTACAGTCGAGATATAATTCACCCCTCCACTTT.

The CDR3 protein is CASSSAGGASYNEQFF. CDR3 DNA: TGCGCCAGCAGTTCCGCGGGGGGAGCCTCCTACAATGAGCAGTTCTTC. The chain combines TRBV5-1 with TRBJ2-1, with 8 positions matching TRBD2. The V and J ends lost 5 bases and 0 bases, in that order; junction bases with no gene match: 7. Germline CDR1 reads SGHRS; CDR2 reads YFSETQ. The CDR3 has 16 residues.

The J gene is TRBJ2-7, the V gene TRBV5-1, with 9 positions matching TRBD2. Germline V lookup: CDR1 SGHRS, CDR2 YFSETQ. Trimming removed 5 bases from V and 2 bases from J; junction bases left unmatched: 2. This CDR3 has 13 amino acids. CDR3 loop: CASRGLAAYEQYF. The CDR3 region has the DNA TGCGCCAGCAGGGGACTAGCAGCCTACGAGCAGTACTTC.

The chain recombines TRBV27 with TRBJ1-2; D is perhaps TRBD1 (6 bases). CDR3 size: 13 residues. Germline lookup yields CDR1 MNHEY and CDR2 SMNVEV (reference sequence). V lost 6 bases, J lost 0 bases, and 8 bases lay in between. The CDR3 protein is CASRGAANYGYTF. The CDR3 DNA reads as TGTGCCAGCAGGGGGGCTGCTAACTATGGCTACACCTTC.